One and the same sample provided the 13 T cell receptor beta chains below, sequenced in a study of a mutant IDH1 vaccine in newly diagnosed glioma. Here immunoSEQ multiplex PCR was the method, and the copy in TCRdb shows in-frame clones only, minus some. In the table there are roughly 38,000 clones, roughly 92% of which are singletons. The sample's time point: baseline, week 1 (first vaccination visit). Treatment defined: pre-vaccination baseline after standard-of-care therapy. Source: PBMCs, taken from a glioma patient treated with radiotherapy, temozolomide or both. These receptors were obtained from a man younger than 30 with glioma.

The chain joins TRBV6-6 to TRBJ1-5; possible D gene TRBD1, 5 bases. Germline V gene sequence: CDR1 MNHNY, CDR2 SVGAGI (reference sequence). The CDR3 consists of 14 residues. V lost 6 bases to trimming and J lost 5 bases, with 14 bases between them. CDR3 loop: CASRDGTAHQPQHF. CDR3 sequence (DNA): TGTGCCAGCAGGGACGGGACGGCTCATCAGCCCCAGCATTTT.

The rearrangement uses TRBV7-9 and TRBJ2-2; the D call may be TRBD1 or TRBD2 (7 bases each). With 2 bases removed from V and 6 bases from J, the gap between germline ends came to 10 bases. CDR3 length: 14 residues. Germline V gives CDR1 SEHNR, CDR2 FQNEAQ (reference sequence). CDR3 protein: CASSLPGGAGELFF. The CDR3 DNA follows: TGTGCCAGCAGCTTACCAGGGGGGGCCGGGGAGCTGTTTTTT.

The chain has TRBV30 and TRBJ1-2; TRBD1 is a possible D gene (6 bases). The germline V gene has CDR1 GTSNPN and CDR2 SVGIG (reference sequence). The CDR3 extends over 14 amino acids. Trimming removed 2 bases at V and 7 bases at J, with 17 bases between. The CDR3 DNA sequence: TGTGCCTGGAGTACTCCGGGGACAAAAGGTGGCTACACCTTC. It encodes CAWSTPGTKGGYTF. The full variable domain, with the rest looked up from reference TRBV30 and TRBJ1-2, is SQTIHQWPATLVQPVGSPLSLECTVEGTSNPNLYWYRQAAGRGLQLLFYSVGIGQISSEVPQNLSASRPQDRQFILSSKKLLLSDSGFYLCAWSTPGTKGGYTFGSGTRLTVV.

The chain combines TRBV7-2 with TRBJ2-3, with D possibly being TRBD2 (6 bases). Trimming took 6 bases from V and 4 from J, leaving 14 bases between them. Germline assignment: CDR1 SGHTA and CDR2 FQGNSA. The CDR3 covers 14 residues. The chain's CDR3 is CASRRDLGADTQYF. The CDR3 bases are TGTGCCAGCAGGCGGGACCTGGGGGCAGATACGCAGTATTTT. Based on the CDR3 plus reference TRBV7-2 and TRBJ2-3, the full variable domain is GAGVSQSPSNKVTEKGKDVELRCDPISGHTALYWYRQSLGQGLEFLIYFQGNSAPDKSGLPSDRFSAERTGGSVSTLTIQRTQQEDSAVYLCASRRDLGADTQYFGPGTRLTVL.

This clone was seen more than once but under ten times. The chain combines TRBV2 with TRBJ1-1; D not certain. This CDR3 region has 13 residues. V was clipped by 6 bases and J by 4 bases, with 12 bases between them. CDR1 SNHLY and CDR2 FYNNEI come from the germline V gene. CDR3 sequence reads: CASSTKTSTEAFF. CDR3 nucleotides: TGTGCCAGCAGCACCAAAACCTCCACTGAAGCTTTCTTT.

The rearrangement joins TRBV30 to TRBJ1-4; possibly TRBD1 for D (5 bases). CDR1 is GTSNPN and CDR2 is SVGIG in the germline V gene (reference sequence). The CDR3 contains 14 residues. Between the trimmed V and J ends, which lost 3 bases and 8 bases, there was a span of 16 bases. The CDR3 region has the DNA TGTGCCTGGAGAGTTGCGGGACTAACAGAAAAACTGTTTTTT. Translating it yields CAWRVAGLTEKLFF.

CDR3 in amino acids: CASSEGGQQETQYF. As DNA, the CDR3 is TGTGCCAGCAGTGAAGGGGGACAGCAAGAGACCCAGTACTTC. The V gene is TRBV6-1, the J gene TRBJ2-5; 7 bases are a match to TRBD1. Germline assignment: CDR1 MNHNS and CDR2 SASEGT. V shed 1 base and J 2 bases; nucleotides not matched to a gene: 1. The CDR3 sequence is 14 residues long.

The chain couples TRBV9 to TRBJ1-4; 7 nucleotides agree with TRBD1. The CDR3 extends over 13 amino acids. The germline V gene encodes CDR1 SGDLS and CDR2 YYNGEE. The junction had 4 bases not matched to a gene; V was cut back by 4 bases and J by 7 bases. The CDR3 loop is CASSSGTVEKLFF. In nucleotides, the CDR3 is TGTGCCAGCAGCTCCGGGACAGTTGAAAAACTGTTTTTT.

The chain links TRBV6-6 to TRBJ2-2; TRBD2 is a possible D gene (5 bases). The CDR3 totals 15 residues. With 8 bases removed from V and 1 base from J, the gap between germline ends came to 14 bases. Germline V gives CDR1 MNHNY, CDR2 SVGAGI (reference sequence). Here the CDR3 reads CASLERGRNTGELFF. In DNA, the CDR3 is TGTGCCAGCTTAGAGAGAGGGCGGAACACCGGGGAGCTGTTTTTT.

There are a few counts of this clone. The chain combines TRBV7-8 with TRBJ1-1; possible D gene TRBD1, 6 bases. V lost 5 bases to trimming and J lost 11 bases, with 18 bases between them. CDR1 is SGHVS, CDR2 FQNEAQ, per germline. The CDR3 extends over 13 amino acids. The DNA of the CDR3 is TGTGCCAGCAGCCCGGTGGGGGCAGGGACGGCTTTCTTT. It yields the protein CASSPVGAGTAFF. Filled out from reference TRBV7-8 and TRBJ1-1, the complete variable domain reads GAGVSQSPRYKVAKRGQDVALRCDPISGHVSLFWYQQALGQGPEFLTYFQNEAQLDKSGLPSDRFFAERPEGSVSTLKIQRTQQEDSAVYLCASSPVGAGTAFFGQGTRLTVV.

The rearrangement joins TRBV4-3 to TRBJ1-4; unclear D gene. V was cut by 3 bases and J by 5 bases, with 7 bases left in between. This CDR3 contains 13 residues. Germline V gene data show CDR1 as LGHNA and CDR2 as YSLEER. The CDR3 DNA reads TGCGCCAGCAGCCACCCCGGGAATGAAAAACTGTTTTTT. It specifies CASSHPGNEKLFF.

This CDR3 is CASSIWGSGDKDTGELFF. The CDR3 coding sequence is TGTGCCAGTAGTATATGGGGATCAGGGGACAAGGACACCGGGGAGCTGTTTTTT. The chain employs TRBV19 and TRBJ2-2, with D possibly matching TRBD1 (6 bases). The germline gives CDR1 LNHDA, CDR2 SQIVND (reference sequence). Trimming shortened V by 2 bases and J by 3 bases, and 19 bases separated the two germline ends. CDR3 size: 18 residues.

This chain connects TRBV2 to TRBJ1-5; D is unresolved. V gave up 8 bases and J gave up 6 bases, with 8 bases separating them. CDR1 and CDR2 (germline): SNHLY, FYNNEI. The length of the CDR3 is 11 residues. CDR3 sequence: CASGRAQPQHF. For the CDR3, the DNA is TGTGCCAGCGGAAGGGCTCAGCCCCAGCATTTT.